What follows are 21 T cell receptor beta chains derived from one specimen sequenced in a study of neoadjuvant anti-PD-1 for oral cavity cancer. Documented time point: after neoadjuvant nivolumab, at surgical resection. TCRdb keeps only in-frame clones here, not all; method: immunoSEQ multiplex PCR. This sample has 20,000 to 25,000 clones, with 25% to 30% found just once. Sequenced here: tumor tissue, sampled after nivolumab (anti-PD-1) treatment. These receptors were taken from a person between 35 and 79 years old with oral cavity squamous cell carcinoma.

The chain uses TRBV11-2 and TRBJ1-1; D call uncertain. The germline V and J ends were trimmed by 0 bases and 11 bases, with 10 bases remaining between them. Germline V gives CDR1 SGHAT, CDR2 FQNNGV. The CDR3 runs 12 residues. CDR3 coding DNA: TGTGCCAGCAGCTTAGATGGAGCAAAGGCTTTCTTT. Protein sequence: CASSLDGAKAFF. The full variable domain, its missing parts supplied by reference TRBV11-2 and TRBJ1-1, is EAGVAQSPRYKIIEKRQSVAFWCNPISGHATLYWYQQILGQGPKLLIQFQNNGVVDDSQLPKDRFSAERLKGVDSTLKIQPAKLEDSAVYLCASSLDGAKAFFGQGTRLTVV.

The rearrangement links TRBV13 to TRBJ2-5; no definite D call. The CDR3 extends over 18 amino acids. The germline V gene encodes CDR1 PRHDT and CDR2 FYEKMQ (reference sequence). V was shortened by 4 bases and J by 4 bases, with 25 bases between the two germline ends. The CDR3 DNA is TGTGCCAGCAGCTACTGGGTGAGCCCTGGCCTATCTAGAGAGACCCAGTACTTC. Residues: CASSYWVSPGLSRETQYF.

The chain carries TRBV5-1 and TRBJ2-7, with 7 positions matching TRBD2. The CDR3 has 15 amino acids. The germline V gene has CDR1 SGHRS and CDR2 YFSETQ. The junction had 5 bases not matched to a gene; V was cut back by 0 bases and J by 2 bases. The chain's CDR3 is CASSLGPSGPYEQYF. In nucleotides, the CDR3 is TGCGCCAGCAGCTTGGGGCCTAGCGGTCCCTACGAGCAGTACTTC.

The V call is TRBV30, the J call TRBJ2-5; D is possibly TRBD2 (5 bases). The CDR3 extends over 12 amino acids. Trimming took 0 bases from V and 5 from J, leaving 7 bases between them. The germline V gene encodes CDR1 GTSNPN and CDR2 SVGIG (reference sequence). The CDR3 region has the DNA TGTGCCTGGAGTGTATCGGGGGAGACCCAGTACTTC. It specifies CAWSVSGETQYF.

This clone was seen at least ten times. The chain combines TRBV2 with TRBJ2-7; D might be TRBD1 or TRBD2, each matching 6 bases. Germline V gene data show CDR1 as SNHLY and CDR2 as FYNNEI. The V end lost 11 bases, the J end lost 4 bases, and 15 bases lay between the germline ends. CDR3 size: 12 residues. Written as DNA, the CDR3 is TGTGCCGCAGGGGCGCGGGGATACGAGCAGTACTTC. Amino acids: CAAGARGYEQYF.

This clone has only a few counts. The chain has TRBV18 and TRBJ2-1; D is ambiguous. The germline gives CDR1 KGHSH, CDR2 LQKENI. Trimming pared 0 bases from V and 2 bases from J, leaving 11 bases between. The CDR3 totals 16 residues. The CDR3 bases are TGTGCCAGCTCACCACCTGGCAGTTGGCCCTACAATGAGCAGTTCTTC. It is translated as CASSPPGSWPYNEQFF.

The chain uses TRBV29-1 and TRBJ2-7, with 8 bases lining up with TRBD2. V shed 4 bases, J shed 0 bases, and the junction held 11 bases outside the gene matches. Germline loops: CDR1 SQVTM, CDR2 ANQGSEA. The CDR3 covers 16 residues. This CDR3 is CSVAGSERENSYEQYF. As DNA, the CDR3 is TGCAGCGTTGCGGGTAGCGAGCGGGAGAACTCCTACGAGCAGTACTTC.

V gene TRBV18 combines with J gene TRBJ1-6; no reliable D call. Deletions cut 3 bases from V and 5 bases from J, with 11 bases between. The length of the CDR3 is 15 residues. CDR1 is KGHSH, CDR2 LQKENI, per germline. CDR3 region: CASSPQERHNSPLHF. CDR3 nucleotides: TGTGCCAGCTCACCCCAGGAGAGACATAATTCACCCCTCCACTTT.

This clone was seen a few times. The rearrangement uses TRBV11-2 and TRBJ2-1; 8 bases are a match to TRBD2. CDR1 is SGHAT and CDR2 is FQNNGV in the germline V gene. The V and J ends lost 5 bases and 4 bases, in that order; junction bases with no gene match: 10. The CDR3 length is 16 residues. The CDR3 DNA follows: TGTGCCAGCAGCGGAGGACTAGCCGGGCCATACAATGAGCAGTTCTTC. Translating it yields CASSGGLAGPYNEQFF.

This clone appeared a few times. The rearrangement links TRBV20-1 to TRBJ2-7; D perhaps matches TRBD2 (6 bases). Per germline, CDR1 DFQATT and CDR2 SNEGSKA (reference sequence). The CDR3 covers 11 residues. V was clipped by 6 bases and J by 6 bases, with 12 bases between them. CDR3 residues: CSAGEVSEQYF. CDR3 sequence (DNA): TGCAGTGCGGGGGAGGTGAGCGAGCAGTACTTC.

This CDR3 reads CSVSTRSGEGSYTF. In DNA, the CDR3 is TGCAGCGTCTCCACTAGAAGCGGGGAAGGGAGCTACACCTTC. The chain combines TRBV29-1 with TRBJ1-2, with D uncertain. Trimming shortened V by 6 bases and J by 9 bases, and 23 bases separated the two germline ends. In germline, CDR1 is SQVTM, CDR2 ANQGSEA. This CDR3 is 14 amino acids long.

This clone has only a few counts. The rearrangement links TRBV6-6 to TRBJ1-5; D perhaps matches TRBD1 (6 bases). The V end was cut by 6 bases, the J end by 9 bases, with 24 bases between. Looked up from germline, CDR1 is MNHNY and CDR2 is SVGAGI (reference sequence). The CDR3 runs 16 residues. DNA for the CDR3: TGTGCCAGCAGAAACCGGGACACGGCAGGGATCCGGCCCCAGCATTTT. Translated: CASRNRDTAGIRPQHF.

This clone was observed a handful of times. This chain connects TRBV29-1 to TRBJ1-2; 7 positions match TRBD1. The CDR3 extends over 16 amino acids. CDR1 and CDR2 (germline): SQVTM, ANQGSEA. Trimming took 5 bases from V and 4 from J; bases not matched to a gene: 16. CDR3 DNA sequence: TGCAGCGTTTACGGGACAGAGGCCTCTGAGGGCTATGGCTACACCTTC. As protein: CSVYGTEASEGYGYTF.

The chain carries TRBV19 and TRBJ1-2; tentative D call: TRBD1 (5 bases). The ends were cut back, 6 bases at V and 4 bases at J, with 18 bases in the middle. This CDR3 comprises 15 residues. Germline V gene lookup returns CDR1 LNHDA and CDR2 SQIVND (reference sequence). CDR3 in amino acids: CASSPGAATLYGYTF. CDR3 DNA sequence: TGTGCCAGTAGCCCCGGGGCCGCTACCCTCTATGGCTACACCTTC.

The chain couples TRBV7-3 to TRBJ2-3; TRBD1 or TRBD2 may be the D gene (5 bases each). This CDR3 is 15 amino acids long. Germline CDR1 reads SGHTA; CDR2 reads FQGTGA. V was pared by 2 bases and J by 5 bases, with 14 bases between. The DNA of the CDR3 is TGTGCCAGCAGCTTAGGGGGTCCGCCGGGAGATACGCAGTATTTT. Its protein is CASSLGGPPGDTQYF.

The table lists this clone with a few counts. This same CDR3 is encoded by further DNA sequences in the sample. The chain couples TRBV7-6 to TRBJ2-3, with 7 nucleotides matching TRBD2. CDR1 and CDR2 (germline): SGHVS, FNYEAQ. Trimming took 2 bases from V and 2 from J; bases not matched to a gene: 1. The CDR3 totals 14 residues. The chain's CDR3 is CASSLSGNTDTQYF. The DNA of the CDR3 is TGTGCCAGCAGCTTAAGCGGGAACACAGATACGCAGTATTTT.

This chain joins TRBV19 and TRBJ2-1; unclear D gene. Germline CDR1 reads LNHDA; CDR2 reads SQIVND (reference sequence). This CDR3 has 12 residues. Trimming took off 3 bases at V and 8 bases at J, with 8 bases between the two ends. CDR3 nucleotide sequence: TGTGCCAGTAGTATGAGGTGGGATGAGCAGTTCTTC. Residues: CASSMRWDEQFF. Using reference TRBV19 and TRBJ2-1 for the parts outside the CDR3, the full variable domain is DGGITQSPKYLFRKEGQNVTLSCEQNLNHDAMYWYRQDPGQGLRLIYYSQIVNDFQKGDIAEGYSVSREKKESFPLTVTSAQKNPTAFYLCASSMRWDEQFFGPGTRLTVL.

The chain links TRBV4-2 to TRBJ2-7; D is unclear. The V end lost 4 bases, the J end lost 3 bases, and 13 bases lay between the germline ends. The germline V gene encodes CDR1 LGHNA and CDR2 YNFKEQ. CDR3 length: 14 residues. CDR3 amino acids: CASSPAVTDYEQYF. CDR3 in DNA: TGTGCCAGCAGCCCGGCGGTGACCGACTACGAGCAGTACTTC.

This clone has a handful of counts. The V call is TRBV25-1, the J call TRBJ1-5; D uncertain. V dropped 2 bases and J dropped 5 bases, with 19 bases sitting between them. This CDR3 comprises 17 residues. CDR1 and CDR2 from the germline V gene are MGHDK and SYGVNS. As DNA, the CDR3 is TGTGCCAGCAGTGAAACCGCTATTTTCGGCGGGGATCAGCCCCAGCATTTT. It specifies CASSETAIFGGDQPQHF.

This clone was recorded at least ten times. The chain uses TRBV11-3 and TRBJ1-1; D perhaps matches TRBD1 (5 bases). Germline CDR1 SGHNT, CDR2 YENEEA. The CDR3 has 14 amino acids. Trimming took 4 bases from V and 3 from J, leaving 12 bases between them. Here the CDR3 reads CASSSQGGHTEAFF. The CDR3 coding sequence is TGTGCCAGCAGCTCTCAGGGTGGTCACACTGAAGCTTTCTTT.

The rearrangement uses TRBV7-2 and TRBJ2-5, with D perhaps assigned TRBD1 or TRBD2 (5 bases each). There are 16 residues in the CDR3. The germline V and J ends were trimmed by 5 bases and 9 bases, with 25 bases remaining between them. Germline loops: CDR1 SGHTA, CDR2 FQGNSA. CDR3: CASSPDPGTFKRAQYF. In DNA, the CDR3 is TGTGCCAGCAGCCCTGATCCCGGGACGTTCAAAAGGGCCCAGTACTTC.